This T cell receptor (beta chain) comes out of a study of read filtering for tumor transcriptome and immune sequencing. Study details: DNase treatment preceded whole-transcriptome library preparation. RNA-seq yielded only roughly 85 to 1,400 TCR reads, IR-seq about 3.5 to 11 million.

Molecular barcoded adaptors covering alpha/delta and beta/gamma chains were used on roughly 400 ng RNA. TCRdb reprocessed the reads with MiXCR, giving one entry per CDR3 protein. The sample comprises over 90,000 distinct CDR3 sequences, 20% to 25% of which are singletons, and 11% rests with the top ten. Whole-study findings and limits: Without single-read clonotypes, shared clonotype proportions correlated more between IR-seq and RNA-seq.

This clonotype was found many times. Its antigen is as yet unknown. The CDR3 is made up of 12 amino acids. Looked up from germline, CDR1 is SGHDT and CDR2 is YYEEEE. V was shortened by 2 bases and J by 8 bases, with 8 bases between the two germline ends. This TCR derives from a donor at least 40 years old with multiple myeloma. The material sequenced was a population of CD138-negative cells sorted from bone marrow. The rearrangement joins TRBV5-6 to TRBJ2-1; D ambiguous. CDR3 in amino acids: CASSLGTHEQFF. As DNA, the CDR3 is TGTGCCAGCAGCTTAGGCACCCATGAGCAGTTCTTC.